The present T cell receptor beta chain was sequenced within a study of T cell responses to AZD1222 COVID-19 vaccine. Across the study: The study pooled second doses at about 4 or about 12 weeks. Notes on the study in general: The peak T cell response came first, and repertoires were sampled only after it. Most donors were white British, females outnumbered males, and clonal diversity was possibly underestimated.

As concerns this clone: The antigen remains unidentified.

V shed 3 bases and J 2 bases; nucleotides not matched to a gene: 13. Germline lookup yields CDR1 KGHDR and CDR2 SFDVKD. This CDR3 region has 21 residues. Sequencing used immunoSEQ multiplex PCR; TCRdb keeps in-frame clones, though not all of them. The sample lists fewer than 45,000 clones, over 80% occurring once. The chain combines TRBV24-1 with TRBJ2-2; 14 bases fit TRBD2. The input for sequencing was peripheral blood, taken on day 0 of AZD1222 vaccination. This clonotype was obtained from an adult in good health. CDR3 coding DNA: TGTGCCACCAGTGATCCCGGGACAGGACTAGCGGGAGGTTATAACACCGGGGAGCTGTTTTTT. This gives the protein CATSDPGTGLAGGYNTGELFF.